This T cell receptor (beta chain) was sequenced for a study of cytomegalovirus exposure and HLA in healthy donors. Sequencing used immunoSEQ multiplex PCR; TCRdb keeps in-frame clones, though not all of them. The table lists some 150,000 clones, 70% to 90% of them singletons. The junction had 8 bases not matched to a gene; V was cut back by 5 bases and J by 3 bases. The CDR3 runs 15 residues. Germline-derived CDR1 and CDR2 are PRHDT and FYEKMQ (reference sequence). Study findings and constraints: Under in vitro conditions, three CMV-associated chains were confirmed as specific for CMV antigens. It was found in a later analysis that first-cohort TCR clusters tended to co-occur in the 130 or so validation repertoires. Cytomegalovirus-associated TCR beta chains were listed, numbering 150 to 200. The dataset shows that most TCR sequences were rare, while some public TCRs occurred in many donors.

For this clone: Its antigen is as yet unknown.

The sequencing sample was made of PBMCs. The chain is built from TRBV13 and TRBJ2-7, with 9 bases lining up with TRBD1. The origin of this receptor is a woman aged 18-29 years in good health and CMV-seropositive. CDR3 nucleotide sequence: TGTGCCAGCAGCACCGGGACAGGGAACCGCTACGAGCAGTACTTC. It codes for CASSTGTGNRYEQYF.